The 10 T cell receptor beta chains reported below all come from one sample, sequenced in a study of cytomegalovirus exposure and HLA in healthy donors. The primer mix had 60 Vbeta and 13 Jbeta primers. Using immunoSEQ multiplex PCR, the repertoire was profiled, and TCRdb retains in-frame clones only, with some absent. The sample lists fewer than 200,000 clones; around 88% were seen once. Sequencing input: PBMCs. These receptors all come from a woman in her twenties or thirties in good health and CMV-seronegative.

The V call is TRBV19, the J call TRBJ1-4; 12 nucleotides agree with TRBD1. Per germline, CDR1 LNHDA and CDR2 SQIVND (reference sequence). Trimming removed 5 bases from V and 8 bases from J; junction bases left unmatched: 12. CDR3 size: 17 residues. As DNA, the CDR3 is TGTGCCAGTAGTTCCGGGACAGGGGGCGTTTATCGGGAAAAACTGTTTTTT. Residues: CASSSGTGGVYREKLFF.

Comments on this clone: At one end the junction does not follow the germline gene, possibly because of a read error. This rearrangement joins TRBV5-5 to TRBJ1-5, with a possible D match to TRBD1 (5 bases). The CDR3 spans 15 residues. Germline values: CDR1 SGHKS, CDR2 YYEKEE (reference sequence). CDR3 in amino acids: CASSQTGIRVQLQHF. As DNA, the CDR3 is TGTGCCAGCAGCCAAACAGGAATCAGGGTCCAGCTCCAGCATTTT.

The gene calls are TRBV10-2 and TRBJ2-2; 9 bases align to TRBD2. Germline values: CDR1 WSHSY, CDR2 SAAADI. V was clipped by 2 bases and J by 8 bases; unmatched bases: 9. The length of the CDR3 is 16 residues. The CDR3: CASSERLAGWRGELFF. As DNA, the CDR3 is TGCGCCAGCAGTGAGAGGCTAGCGGGGTGGAGGGGGGAGCTGTTTTTT.

This sequence joins TRBV9 and TRBJ2-5; TRBD2 aligns across 13 bases. Per the germline V gene, CDR1 is SGDLS and CDR2 is YYNGEE. CDR3 length equals 20 residues. V trimming: 0 bases; J trimming: 2 bases; junction bases outside the gene matches: 13. In nucleotides, the CDR3 is TGTGCCAGCAGCGTAGGTTTCTTGACTAGCGGGAGGAGCCTACAAGAGACCCAGTACTTC. Its translation is CASSVGFLTSGRSLQETQYF.

This clone showed up just once. CDR3 sequence (DNA): TGTGCCAGTAGTCCCCTGACTAGCACCTACGAGCAGTACTTC. Translating gives CASSPLTSTYEQYF. The J gene is TRBJ2-7, the V gene TRBV19; 7 positions agree with TRBD2. The CDR3 extends over 14 amino acids. Looked up from germline, CDR1 is LNHDA and CDR2 is SQIVND (reference sequence). The ends lost 5 bases at V and 2 bases at J; junction bases unmatched: 6.

V usage is TRBV6-1 and J usage is TRBJ2-7; TRBD2 agrees at 7 bases. V gave up 7 bases and J gave up 1 base; unmatched junction bases: 4. Germline V gene sequence: CDR1 MNHNS, CDR2 SASEGT. The CDR3 covers 13 residues. The CDR3, as DNA: TGTGCCAGCACAAGCGGGGATTCCTACGAGCAGTACTTC. It translates to CASTSGDSYEQYF.

The J gene is TRBJ2-2, the V gene TRBV15; 8 bases are shared with TRBD1. V lost 1 base to trimming and J lost 8 bases; unmatched junction nucleotides: 6. Germline V lookup: CDR1 LNHNV, CDR2 YYDKDF (reference sequence). The CDR3 runs to 15 residues. CDR3 DNA sequence: TGTGCCACCAGCAGAGCGGCAGGGGGCTTGGGGGAGCTGTTTTTT. Residues: CATSRAAGGLGELFF.

This chain connects TRBV2 to TRBJ2-5; a weak D match, TRBD2 (7 bases). This CDR3 is built from 14 residues. V was pared by 7 bases and J by 4 bases, with 16 bases between. Germline V gene lookup returns CDR1 SNHLY and CDR2 FYNNEI. The CDR3 DNA is TGTGCCAGCATTCCGGGGGGCTTGGGAGAGACCCAGTACTTC. Translation gives CASIPGGLGETQYF. Based on the CDR3 plus reference TRBV2 and TRBJ2-5, the full variable domain is EPEVTQTPSHQVTQMGQEVILRCVPISNHLYFYWYRQILGQKVEFLVSFYNNEISEKSEIFDDQFSVERPDGSNFTLKIRSTKLEDSAMYFCASIPGGLGETQYFGPGTRLLVL.

V is TRBV28 and J is TRBJ1-1; TRBD1 agrees at 7 bases. Per the germline V gene, CDR1 is MDHEN and CDR2 is SYDVKM. Trimming at V came to 11 bases and at J to 0 bases, leaving 12 bases not matched to a gene. The CDR3 consists of 15 residues. The CDR3 bases are TGTGCCTCAGTTTATGGGACAGAGTTGAACACTGAAGCTTTCTTT. As protein: CASVYGTELNTEAFF.

The V and J genes are TRBV19 and TRBJ2-7; D may be TRBD1 (5 bases). V lost 3 bases, J lost 0 bases, and 15 bases lay in between. The germline gives CDR1 LNHDA, CDR2 SQIVND (reference sequence). The CDR3 consists of 16 residues. The CDR3 reads CASSMNGASSSYEQYF. In nucleotides, the CDR3 is TGTGCCAGTAGTATGAATGGGGCCTCGAGCTCCTACGAGCAGTACTTC.